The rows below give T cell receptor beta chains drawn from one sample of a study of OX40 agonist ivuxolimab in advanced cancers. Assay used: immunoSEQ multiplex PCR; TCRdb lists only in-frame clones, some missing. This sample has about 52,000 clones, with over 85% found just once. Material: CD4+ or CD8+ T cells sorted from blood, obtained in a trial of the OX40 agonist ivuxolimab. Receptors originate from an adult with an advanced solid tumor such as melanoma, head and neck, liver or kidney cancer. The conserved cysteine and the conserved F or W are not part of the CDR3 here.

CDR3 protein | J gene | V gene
ASSQVLDGTYEQY | TRBJ2-7 | TRBV4-1
ASSQDVLAGRAYEQY | TRBJ2-7 | TRBV4-3
ASSLWGSNQPQH | TRBJ1-5 | TRBV27
ASSLAEAGIRTDTQY | TRBJ2-3 | TRBV5-1
ASSQEEGGTGELF | TRBJ2-2 | TRBV4-2
ASSEGDNSNQPQH | TRBJ1-5 | TRBV6-1
ASSLRDSVTYEQY | TRBJ2-7 | TRBV4-1
ASSLVRGLTSYEQY | TRBJ2-7 | TRBV28
ASRSILKGQQAQY | TRBJ2-5 | TRBV27
ASSEGTGRVYEQY | NA | TRBV2
ASSLEGTTDELF | TRBJ1-4 | TRBV13
ASRHGGPAFGHT | TRBJ1-2 | TRBV19
ASSLGRREQY | TRBJ2-7 | TRBV13
ASSYVRSGYT | TRBJ1-2 | TRBV28
ASSWGQENTEAF | TRBJ1-1 | TRBV6-6
ATSRTNIRSGNTIY | TRBJ1-3 | TRBV15
ASSLNSWTGGRETQY | TRBJ2-5 | TRBV7-2
ASRRGQY | TRBJ2-7 | TRBV6-9
ASSPGPPEAF | TRBJ1-1 | TRBV6-5
ASSPGNSYEQY | TRBJ2-7 | TRBV28
ASSDGTSGLGTYNEQF | TRBJ2-1 | TRBV6-1
ASSLYPLAGKESSYNEQF | TRBJ2-1 | TRBV5-4
ASREGLAVYEQF | TRBJ2-1 | TRBV7-2
ASSDGTTNEQF | TRBJ2-1 | TRBV7-8
AWSVSGEGPYEQY | TRBJ2-7 | TRBV30
ASMSNTGELF | TRBJ2-2 | TRBV2
ASSQGTGTYEQY | TRBJ2-7 | TRBV4-3
ASSQVLVLAGEIYEQY | TRBJ2-7 | TRBV4-3
ASRLQGTDTQY | TRBJ2-3 | TRBV7-2
ASSQEWGQEVREAF | TRBJ1-1 | TRBV4-3
ASSLGGGNNEQF | TRBJ2-1 | TRBV11-2
ASSWAETSRNEQF | TRBJ2-1 | TRBV6-5
ASSLAWQGEDSYGYT | TRBJ1-2 | TRBV5-6
AISQGFGNTIY | TRBJ1-3 | TRBV10-3
ASSLGQMNTEAF | TRBJ1-1 | TRBV6-5
ASSPRTSVQETQY | TRBJ2-5 | TRBV6-5
ASTSGYNEQF | TRBJ2-1 | TRBV19